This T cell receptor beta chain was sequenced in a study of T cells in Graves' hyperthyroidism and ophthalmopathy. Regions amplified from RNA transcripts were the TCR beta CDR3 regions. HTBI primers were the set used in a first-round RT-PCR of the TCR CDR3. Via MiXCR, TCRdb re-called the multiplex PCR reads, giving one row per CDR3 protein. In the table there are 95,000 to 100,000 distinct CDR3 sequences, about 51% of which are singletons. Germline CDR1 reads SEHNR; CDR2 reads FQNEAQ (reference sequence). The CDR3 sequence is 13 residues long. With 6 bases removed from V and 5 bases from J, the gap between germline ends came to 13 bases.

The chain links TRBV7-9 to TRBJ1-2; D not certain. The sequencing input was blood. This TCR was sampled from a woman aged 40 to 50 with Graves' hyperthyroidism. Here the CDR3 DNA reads TGTGCCAGCAGTAGCGGGAGTGATTATGGCTACACCTTC. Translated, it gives CASSSGSDYGYTF.